Listed below are T cell receptor beta chains from one sample, sequenced in a study of cytomegalovirus exposure and HLA in healthy donors. The method was immunoSEQ multiplex PCR; TCRdb's version includes in-frame clones alone and lacks a portion of them. The sample table includes 110,000 to 150,000 clones. Sequences were obtained from PBMCs. The receptors originated from a male donor in good health and CMV-seronegative. The CDR3 runs from the conserved cysteine through the conserved F or W. The D gene is left open where the match is weak.

TRBV18	TRBD1	TRBJ2-7	CASSPPGQGYNEQYF	TGTGCCAGCTCACCACCGGGACAGGGGTACAACGAGCAGTACTTC
TRBV30	TRBD1	TRBJ1-5	CAWSVFTGDNQPQHF	TGTGCCTGGAGTGTCTTCACAGGGGACAATCAGCCCCAGCATTTT
TRBV29-1	.	TRBJ2-3	CSVGRDTQYF	TGCAGCGTTGGCAGGGATACGCAGTATTTT
TRBV4-2	.	TRBJ1-2	CASSQDEQGIYGYTF	TGTGCCAGCAGCCAAGATGAGCAGGGAATCTATGGCTACACCTTC
TRBV5-1	TRBD2	TRBJ2-5	CASSFSGGGVGETQYF	TGCGCCAGCAGCTTTAGCGGGGGCGGAGTAGGCGAGACCCAGTACTTC
TRBV6-1	.	TRBJ2-7	CASSGFSSYEQYF	TGTGCCAGCAGTGGGTTCAGCTCCTACGAGCAGTACTTC
TRBV27	.	TRBJ2-1	CASSSQSYNEQFF	TGTGCCAGCAGTTCACAGTCTTACAATGAGCAGTTCTTC
TRBV28	.	TRBJ1-5	CASSSGGYSNQPQHF	TGTGCCAGCAGCTCCGGAGGATATAGCAATCAGCCCCAGCATTTT
TRBV20-1	TRBD1	TRBJ2-3	CSAPGGTQYF	TGCAGTGCCCCAGGGGGTACGCAGTATTTT
TRBV7-3	.	TRBJ1-2	CASSLTARRPYGYTF	TGTGCCAGCAGCTTAACGGCCCGCAGGCCCTATGGCTACACCTTC
TRBV7-8	.	TRBJ2-7	CASSTHTNEQYF	TGTGCCAGCAGCACCCACACAAACGAGCAGTACTTC
TRBV7-2	.	TRBJ2-7	CASSFGNSYEQYF	TGTGCCAGCAGCTTCGGTAACTCCTACGAGCAGTACTTC
TRBV29-1	.	TRBJ2-7	CSVETAGPEQYF	TGCAGCGTTGAGACAGCGGGTCCCGAGCAGTACTTC
TRBV19	.	TRBJ2-3	CATAGGSTDTQYF	TGTGCCACCGCCGGGGGAAGCACAGATACGCAGTATTTT
TRBV5-4	TRBD1	TRBJ1-5	CASSLAGTGISNQPQHF	TGTGCCAGCAGCTTGGCCGGGACAGGGATAAGCAATCAGCCCCAGCATTTT
TRBV5-1	.	TRBJ2-7	CASSLDRAAGLRQYF	TGCGCCAGCAGCTTGGACCGCGCCGCTGGTCTACGGCAGTACTTC
TRBV14	.	TRBJ2-6	CASSSGTSARPGANVLTF	TGTGCCAGCAGCAGCGGTACGTCCGCACGACCCGGGGCCAACGTCCTGACTTTC
TRBV6-1	TRBD2	TRBJ2-7	CASRLAGPHEQYF	TGTGCCAGCAGATTAGCGGGGCCCCACGAGCAGTACTTC
TRBV4-2	.	TRBJ1-1	CASSPGGGTAYFTEAFF	TGTGCCAGCAGCCCGGGGGGGGGAACAGCTTATTTCACTGAAGCTTTCTTT
TRBV19	.	TRBJ1-5	CASESWGDSNQPQHF	TGCGCCAGTGAAAGTTGGGGAGATAGCAATCAGCCCCAGCATTTT
TRBV4-3	.	TRBJ2-7	CASSQEFRGSYEQYF	TGCGCCAGCAGCCAAGAATTCAGGGGATCCTACGAGCAGTACTTC
TRBV28	TRBD1	TRBJ2-7	CASGTVYEQYF	TGTGCTTCCGGGACAGTCTACGAGCAGTACTTC
TRBV9	TRBD2	TRBJ2-7	CASSPTGTSGSYEQYF	TGTGCCAGCAGCCCCACGGGAACTAGCGGGAGCTACGAGCAGTACTTC
TRBV7-9	.	TRBJ1-2	CASTGPGSYTF	TGTGCCAGCACAGGGCCAGGAAGCTACACCTTC
TRBV19	.	TRBJ2-2	CASSKQTNTGELFF	TGTGCCAGTAGTAAACAGACCAACACCGGGGAGCTGTTTTTT
TRBV10-3	.	TRBJ2-3	CAISGGLVTDTQYF	TGTGCCATCAGTGGGGGCTTGGTAACAGATACGCAGTATTTT
TRBV6-5	.	TRBJ1-1	CASSYPGGMDTEAFF	TGTGCCAGCAGTTACCCCGGAGGTATGGACACTGAAGCTTTCTTT
TRBV6-5	.	TRBJ1-1	CASSLPSGPRPTEAFF	TGTGCCAGCAGTTTGCCGAGCGGACCCCGCCCCACTGAAGCTTTCTTT
TRBV29-1	.	TRBJ1-1	CSVEDLGGTPLGTEAFF	TGCAGCGTTGAAGATCTTGGAGGGACGCCCTTGGGCACTGAAGCTTTCTTT
TRBV6-5	TRBD1	TRBJ2-1	CASSTGSSDNEQFF	TGTGCCAGCTCGACAGGGAGCTCCGACAATGAGCAGTTCTTC
TRBV7-8	.	TRBJ2-2	CASSLAQATGELFF	TGTGCCAGCAGCTTAGCGCAGGCAACCGGGGAGCTGTTTTTT
TRBV5-1	.	TRBJ1-3	CASSINLDSGNTIYF	TGCGCCAGCAGCATAAATCTGGACAGCGGAAACACCATATATTTT
TRBV5-1	.	TRBJ1-6	CASSFDRNSPLHF	TGCGCCAGCAGCTTCGACAGAAACTCACCCCTCCACTTT
TRBV4-3	TRBD2	TRBJ2-2	CASSHLSGGVGGELFF	TGCGCCAGCAGCCACCTAAGCGGGGGGGTAGGAGGGGAGCTGTTTTTT
TRBV7-7	.	TRBJ2-5	CASSRPLRTGEETQYF	TGTGCTAGCAGCCGACCTCTCCGGACGGGGGAAGAGACCCAGTACTTC
TRBV6-1	.	TRBJ1-1	CATFREPMNTEAFF	TGTGCCACCTTTCGGGAGCCGATGAACACTGAAGCTTTCTTT
TRBV30	.	TRBJ2-7	CAWSPRRWRLGEQYF	TGTGCCTGGAGCCCAAGGAGGTGGAGGCTTGGGGAGCAGTACTTC
TRBV7-2	.	TRBJ1-5	CASSLMRPGGGQPQHF	TGTGCCAGCAGCTTAATGCGCCCGGGGGGAGGACAGCCCCAGCATTTT
TRBV9	.	TRBJ1-5	CASSAGGDYSNQPQHF	TGTGCCAGCAGCGCGGGGGGGGATTATAGCAATCAGCCCCAGCATTTT
TRBV13	TRBD2	TRBJ2-5	CASSLGASGGEETQYF	TGTGCCAGCAGCTTAGGAGCTAGCGGGGGAGAAGAGACCCAGTACTTC
TRBV27	.	TRBJ2-7	CASSSVPEGIAYEQYF	TGTGCCAGCAGTTCAGTCCCAGAGGGCATAGCCTACGAGCAGTACTTC
TRBV7-3	TRBD1	TRBJ1-2	CASSLVATGKYGYTF	TGTGCCAGCAGCTTAGTCGCGACAGGGAAGTATGGCTACACCTTC
TRBV15	.	TRBJ1-1	CATSNPGGGAEAFF	TGTGCCACCAGCAATCCGGGGGGGGGCGCCGAAGCTTTCTTT
TRBV6-5	TRBD1	TRBJ1-5	CASSTGGRGQPQHF	TGTGCCAGCAGTACAGGGGGCAGAGGTCAGCCCCAGCATTTT
TRBV30	.	TRBJ2-5	CAWSVRLGQETQYF	TGTGCCTGGAGTGTACGTCTCGGGCAAGAGACCCAGTACTTC
TRBV19	.	TRBJ2-5	CASRGTGTGTWTQYF	TGTGCCAGTAGGGGAACCGGGACTGGGACTTGGACCCAGTACTTC
TRBV28	.	TRBJ1-3	CASSLPSDSISGNTIYF	TGTGCCAGCAGTTTACCCTCCGACAGTATCTCTGGAAACACCATATATTTT
TRBV19	.	TRBJ1-1	CASSTNDFPEAFF	TGTGCCAGTAGTACCAATGACTTCCCTGAAGCTTTCTTT
TRBV19	.	TRBJ2-7	CASSIIRGHSYEQYF	TGTGCCAGTAGTATAATCAGAGGGCACTCCTACGAGCAGTACTTC
TRBV18	.	TRBJ2-7	CASSPKQGYEQYF	TGTGCCAGCTCACCCAAACAGGGATACGAGCAGTACTTC
TRBV28	.	TRBJ2-7	CASSRPQGYEQYF	TGTGCCAGCAGCAGACCACAGGGCTACGAGCAGTACTTC
TRBV11-2	.	TRBJ1-5	CASSLDGSNQPQHF	TGTGCCAGCAGCTTAGACGGTAGCAATCAGCCCCAGCATTTT
TRBV4-2	.	TRBJ2-7	CASSQGFGRESYEQYF	TGTGCCAGCAGCCAAGGTTTCGGCAGGGAAAGCTACGAGCAGTACTTC
TRBV20-1	.	TRBJ2-1	CSPLANEQFF	TGCAGTCCCTTAGCGAATGAGCAGTTCTTC
TRBV4-3	.	TRBJ1-5	CASSRSWGVLSQPQHF	TGCGCCAGCAGCCGGAGTTGGGGGGTACTTAGTCAGCCCCAGCATTTT
TRBV28	TRBD1	TRBJ2-7	CASSLYLSGTGVRVEQYF	TGTGCCAGCAGTTTATACCTCTCCGGGACAGGGGTTAGAGTCGAGCAGTACTTC
TRBV5-1	TRBD1	TRBJ1-1	CASSSGQGGTEAFF	TGCGCCAGCAGCTCCGGACAGGGAGGGACTGAAGCTTTCTTT
TRBV5-4	TRBD1	TRBJ2-3	CASSFGTGATDTQYF	TGTGCCAGCAGCTTCGGGACAGGAGCCACAGATACGCAGTATTTT
TRBV5-6	.	TRBJ1-3	CASSSSATGTGGNTIYF	TGTGCCAGCAGCTCGTCCGCGACAGGTACTGGTGGAAACACCATATATTTT
TRBV7-2	.	TRBJ2-3	CASSLVAKNTDTQYF	TGTGCCAGCAGCTTAGTGGCCAAAAACACAGATACGCAGTATTTT